This entry describes one T cell receptor (beta chain). As yet, its antigen is unknown. V was shortened by 1 base and J by 6 bases, with 13 bases between the two germline ends. The CDR3 is made up of 15 amino acids. Germline CDR1 is DFQATT and CDR2 is SNEGSKA (reference sequence). Samples came from axillary lymph nodes draining the breast cancer. Via MiXCR, TCRdb re-called the multiplex PCR reads, giving one row per CDR3 protein. Here the sample spans about 180,000 distinct CDR3 sequences, approximately 30% being singletons. This specimen belongs to a study of breast tumors, draining lymph nodes, adjacent tissues. Study-wide findings and caveats: Tumors had less TCR diversity than lymph nodes, more than nontumor tissue. Compared with basal-like, luminal-like tumors shared significantly more repertoire with nontumor tissue. Most tumor T cells seemingly derive from lymph node, then expand in tumor. Data only fit, rather than demonstrated, lymph node origin of most tumor T cells.

This rearrangement joins TRBV20-1 to TRBJ1-6, with D uncertain. The sample taken for sequencing was axillary lymph node tissue. This receptor was taken from a female donor with breast cancer. Some clones in this sample may be carry-over from other donors' samples. CDR3: CSARGYIGLNSPLHF. In DNA form, the CDR3 reads TGCAGTGCTAGAGGGTATATAGGACTTAATTCACCCCTCCACTTT.